The source of this TCR beta chain is a study of molecular identifiers for immune sequencing clone quantification (dated by TCRdb to 2017 to 2018). As for the study more broadly: For a replicate experiment, RNA from roughly 18,000 or 92,000 naive CD8 T cells was divided into five aliquots, of which four were sequenced. This methods study benchmarked molecular-identifier clustering-based TCR repertoire sequencing (MIDCIRS) and TCR RNA copy counting, using CD8 T cells to do so.

From its cysteine to its phenylalanine, the CDR3 spans 14 amino acids. Only the CDR3 portion is preserved as DNA: 42 bases, with reading frame beginning at the first base. This clonotype was seen a single time. The antigen it binds to is not known. A much larger clone sits a single nucleotide away, making a read error possible. Results the study describes overall, beyond this receptor: Modeling gave about 3.3 recovered TCR RNA copies per cell versus approximately 11 by digital PCR, implying roughly 29% capture efficiency. Naive libraries contained spiked-in Jurkat TCR RNA (around ten copies' worth), which is not part of the donor repertoire. Highly expanded clone sizes could be underestimated because identical TCR molecules may share a barcode. In CMV-specific effector cells, over 97% of molecules were held by clones above 20 RNA copies, whereas under 1% of molecules were held by such clones in naive cells. Even against a background of around 950,000 naive CD8 T cells, spiked-in Jurkat TCR RNA amounting to a single cell's worth was reported to be detectable. When barcode sub-clustering was not used, chimeric consensus sequences inflated TCR diversity, with chimeras reaching as high as 47%.

The library relied on PCR. Sequencing was carried out with a NextSeq 500. Bulk TCR libraries were generated as previously described, with the TCR primers listed in Table S5 used. Total RNA was purified with the Qiagen AllPrep DNA/RNA kit. Reads from multiple sequencing runs of the same library were pooled before analysis. The study's processing was this. Reads were retained only if their TCR constant sequence matched exactly, and those retained reads were trimmed to 150 nt and grouped according to their 12-nt molecular barcodes. Reads inside each barcode group were sub-clustered using a 15% Levenshtein threshold, and a quality-weighted consensus sequence was constructed for each RNA molecule. Non-functional sequences were filtered out, along with any lower-count sequence sitting one edit away from another sequence. Based on fitting two negative binomial distributions, any barcode sub-cluster with under 20% of the maximum read count was discarded. TCRdb trimmed public reads at Q25 via fastp, called clones via MiXCR and kept in-frame beta chains. Each record represents a unique CDR3 protein, reported with the most common genes and DNA among its rows. TCRdb, not the original authors, processed these V and J calls. This sample is represented by about 500,000 distinct CDR3 sequences; less than 30% of them were singletons. The top ten clonotypes cover around 0.78% of the sample.

Libraries of naive CD8 T cells were generated from roughly 20,000 to 1,000,000 sorted cells, with 10%, 30% or 50% of the purified RNA used. Naive CD8 T cells, defined as CD8+CD4-CCR7+CD45RA+, were FACS-sorted into RLT Plus buffer on a BD FACSAria II. More than 8 TCR copies' worth of Jurkat RNA were spiked into roughly 17,000-1,100,000 naive CD8 T cell samples to test detection sensitivity. CD8 T cells were enriched using RosetteSep CD8+ T Cell Enrichment Cocktail and Ficoll-Paque, and the enriched cells then underwent ACK red cell lysis. Sequenced: naive CD8+ T cells from blood, with Jurkat cell RNA spiked in. Reading the label with the study, this specimen's cell subset or site is: FACS-sorted CD8+CD4-CCR7+CD45RA+ naive T cells. This receptor chain uses TRBV12-3 or TRBV12-4 and TRBJ2-7; the D gene is possibly TRBD2, with 7 bases matching. The TCR originated in a human donor in good health. Some libraries in this study had Jurkat cell RNA spiked in. The CDR3 protein: CASSPTAGAYERYF. The sequenced DNA is TGTGCCAGCAGTCCAACGGCGGGGGCCTACGAGCGGTACTTC.